This T cell receptor (beta chain) was sequenced in a study of blood T cell repertoires in COVID-19. Overall study context: Samples of COVID-19 (acute and convalescent) were obtained from the United States, Italy and Spain. Sources were T cells, B-cell-depleted T cells, or PBMCs; the material itself was cDNA or gDNA.

The germline V gene encodes CDR1 SGDLS and CDR2 YYNGEE. CDR3 length equals 15 residues. Trimming took 2 bases from V and 0 from J, leaving 8 bases between them. Authors' processing steps: Reference gene primers were amplified, and this amplification served to estimate nucleated cell counts. Profiled with immunoSEQ multiplex PCR; TCRdb holds only in-frame clones, not every one. V and J calls and clone size follow that table, whereas D and trimming were derived from the DNA. This sample yields approximately 94,000 clones, of which 88% are seen a single time; around 8.1% belongs to the top ten. Concerning this clone itself: Distinct nucleotide sequences in the sample also encode this CDR3.

This clonotype was sampled from a woman aged 70 to 79 with acute or convalescent COVID-19. The sequencing sample was made of peripheral blood. V and J are TRBV9 and TRBJ2-2; D possibly corresponds to TRBD2 (5 bases). The CDR3 here is CASSVSGSNTGELFF. CDR3 coding DNA: TGTGCCAGCAGCGTGAGCGGATCGAACACCGGGGAGCTGTTTTTT.